The 28 T cell receptor beta chains given below trace back to one sample, sequenced in a study of cytomegalovirus exposure and HLA in healthy donors. The PCR employed 60 Vbeta primers together with 13 Jbeta primers. Repertoires were generated with immunoSEQ multiplex PCR, while TCRdb's copy carries only in-frame clones and drops some. Altogether roughly 110,000 clones are present, around 75% being singletons, with the ten largest covering roughly 0.9%. What was sequenced was PBMCs. The receptors were gathered from a woman aged 25-40 years in good health and CMV-seronegative.

V and J are TRBV5-1 and TRBJ2-1; perhaps TRBD2 as D (5 bases). The CDR3 is 15 residues long. Per the germline V gene, CDR1 is SGHRS and CDR2 is YFSETQ. Trimming removed 4 bases from V and 1 base from J, with 12 bases in between. The CDR3 region is CASSRGLPSYNEQFF. As DNA, the CDR3 is TGCGCCAGCAGCCGAGGACTTCCTTCCTACAATGAGCAGTTCTTC.

This rearrangement joins TRBV28 to TRBJ1-1, with D perhaps TRBD1 (6 bases). This CDR3 region has 13 residues. The germline CDR1 and CDR2 sequences are MDHEN and SYDVKM. V was clipped by 7 bases and J by 2 bases, with 11 bases between them. For the CDR3, the DNA is TGTGCCAGCAAAAGGACAGATAACACTGAAGCTTTCTTT. Translated, it gives CASKRTDNTEAFF.

The genes are TRBV18 and TRBJ2-2; weak D call: TRBD1 (5 bases). Germline V gene lookup returns CDR1 KGHSH and CDR2 LQKENI. The CDR3 covers 14 residues. V was cut by 4 bases and J by 1 base, with 7 bases left in between. The CDR3, as DNA: TGTGCCAGCTCACTACAGGAGAACACCGGGGAGCTGTTTTTT. This codes for CASSLQENTGELFF. Filled out from reference TRBV18 and TRBJ2-2, the complete variable domain reads NAGVMQNPRHLVRRRGQEARLRCSPMKGHSHVYWYRQLPEEGLKFMVYLQKENIIDESGMPKERFSAEFPKEGPSILRIQQVVRGDSAAYFCASSLQENTGELFFGEGSRLTVL.

This CDR3 reads CATSRDRGGGGTGELFF. The CDR3, as DNA: TGTGCCACCAGCAGAGATCGAGGGGGCGGTGGCACCGGGGAGCTGTTTTTT. This sequence joins TRBV15 and TRBJ2-2; 7 positions agree with TRBD1. The junction had 8 bases not matched to a gene; V was cut back by 0 bases and J by 4 bases. The CDR3 extends over 17 amino acids. CDR1 is LNHNV and CDR2 is YYDKDF in the germline V gene (reference sequence). The whole variable domain, remainder taken from reference TRBV15 and TRBJ2-2, is DAMVIQNPRYQVTQFGKPVTLSCSQTLNHNVMYWYQQKSSQAPKLLFHYYDKDFNNEADTPDNFQSRRPNTSFCFLDIRSPGLGDTAMYLCATSRDRGGGGTGELFFGEGSRLTVL.

The V and J genes are TRBV9 and TRBJ1-3; D gene uncertain. Trimming stripped 0 bases from V and 9 bases from J, with 10 bases between. The CDR3 sequence is 13 residues long. CDR1 SGDLS and CDR2 YYNGEE come from the germline V gene. The CDR3 sequence: CASSVDLSGTIYF. DNA for the CDR3: TGTGCCAGCAGCGTAGATTTAAGCGGCACCATATATTTT. Full variable domain (outside the CDR3, taken from reference TRBV9 and TRBJ1-3): DSGVTQTPKHLITATGQRVTLRCSPRSGDLSVYWYQQSLDQGLQFLIQYYNGEERAKGNILERFSAQQFPDLHSELNLSSLELGDSALYFCASSVDLSGTIYFGEGSWLTVV.

The table lists this clone with a few counts. The chain joins TRBV6-5 to TRBJ1-6; TRBD1 aligns across 9 bases. Germline lookup yields CDR1 MNHEY and CDR2 SVGAGI. V was clipped by 8 bases and J by 7 bases; unmatched bases: 9. The CDR3 loop spans 15 amino acids. The CDR3 coding sequence is TGTGCCAGCCGCGTAGGGACAGGGAAAAATTCACCCCTCCACTTT. Translating gives CASRVGTGKNSPLHF.

The CDR3 protein is CASSSYRDSYEQYF. The CDR3 DNA reads as TGTGCCAGCAGTTCATACAGGGACAGCTACGAGCAGTACTTC. The chain uses TRBV27 and TRBJ2-7; 7 bases line up with TRBD1. This CDR3 region has 14 residues. Germline loops: CDR1 MNHEY, CDR2 SMNVEV (reference sequence). After removal of 4 bases from V and 3 bases from J, the junction contained 6 bases not matched to a gene.

The CDR3 is CASSRDRENIQYF. CDR3 nucleotide sequence: TGTGCCAGCAGCCGCGACAGGGAGAACATTCAGTACTTC. The J gene is TRBJ2-4, the V gene TRBV6-5; the match to TRBD1 covers 7 bases. The CDR3 extends over 13 amino acids. The J segment lost 7 bases and the V segment lost 6 bases, leaving 6 bases of the junction unmatched. Germline assignment: CDR1 MNHEY and CDR2 SVGAGI.

The sample holds one count of this clone. The chain links TRBV7-9 to TRBJ1-2; 7 nucleotides agree with TRBD1. The V and J ends lost 2 bases and 5 bases, in that order; junction bases with no gene match: 8. CDR1 and CDR2 (germline): SEHNR, FQNEAQ (reference sequence). CDR3 length: 15 residues. The DNA for the CDR3 is TGTGCCAGCAGCTTATCGGGGACAGAAAGTTATGGCTACACCTTC. Protein sequence: CASSLSGTESYGYTF. The whole variable domain, remainder taken from reference TRBV7-9 and TRBJ1-2, is DTGVSQNPRHKITKRGQNVTFRCDPISEHNRLYWYRQTLGQGPEFLTYFQNEAQLEKSRLLSDRFSAERPKGSFSTLEIQRTEQGDSAMYLCASSLSGTESYGYTFGSGTRLTVV.

Of note for this clone: Other DNA sequences within the sample encode an identical CDR3. The genes are TRBV6-5 and TRBJ1-2; the match to TRBD1 covers 7 bases. Germline V CDR1 and CDR2: MNHEY, SVGAGI. CDR3 length: 13 residues. The ends lost 2 bases at V and 4 bases at J; junction bases unmatched: 1. CDR3 nucleotides: TGTGCCAGCAGTTACGACAGGGCCTATGGCTACACCTTC. It codes for CASSYDRAYGYTF.

CDR3 amino acids: CAISDGANQPQHF. The CDR3 bases are TGTGCCATCAGTGACGGAGCGAATCAGCCCCAGCATTTT. The chain recombines TRBV10-3 with TRBJ1-5, with unresolved D. This CDR3 spans 13 amino acids. Trimming cost V 3 bases and J 4 bases, with 7 bases left between them. Germline CDR1 is ENHRY and CDR2 is SYGVKD.

This chain connects TRBV25-1 to TRBJ2-7; D ambiguous. Germline assignment: CDR1 MGHDK and CDR2 SYGVNS. V was cut by 6 bases and J by 0 bases, with 9 bases left in between. The CDR3 is made up of 13 amino acids. CDR3 coding DNA: TGTGCCAGCAGGGGCGCCAACTCCTACGAGCAGTACTTC. This codes for CASRGANSYEQYF.

The genes are TRBV6-1 and TRBJ1-2, with no clear D. The CDR3 contains 13 residues. Deletions cut 9 bases from V and 4 bases from J, with 15 bases between. From germline, CDR1 is MNHNS and CDR2 SASEGT. CDR3 sequence (DNA): TGTGCCAGTACCGGCCGGGTGGGCTATGGCTACACCTTC. Protein product: CASTGRVGYGYTF.

The chain employs TRBV5-1 and TRBJ2-3, with TRBD1 matching over 7 bases. From germline, CDR1 is SGHRS and CDR2 YFSETQ. Germline trimming cut 4 bases from V and 5 bases from J; bases unmatched to any gene: 7. This CDR3 is built from 14 residues. The CDR3 nucleotides read TGCGCCAGCAGCACAGGACAGGCGGAAGATACGCAGTATTTT. It specifies CASSTGQAEDTQYF.

V usage is TRBV30 and J usage is TRBJ2-1, with 11 nucleotides matching TRBD1. Germline-derived CDR1 and CDR2 are GTSNPN and SVGIG (reference sequence). Germline trimming cut 1 base from V and 5 bases from J; bases unmatched to any gene: 4. CDR3 size: 15 residues. The CDR3 nucleotides are TGTGCCTGGAGTGGGGACAGGGGGGTCCACAATGAGCAGTTCTTC. As protein: CAWSGDRGVHNEQFF.

The chain employs TRBV6-6 and TRBJ1-1; D ambiguous. The CDR3 is 14 residues long. The V gene lost 2 bases and the J gene lost 1 base, with 8 bases spanning the gap. CDR1 MNHNY and CDR2 SVGAGI come from the germline V gene (reference sequence). The CDR3 is CASSYGFRNTEAFF. DNA of the CDR3: TGTGCCAGCAGTTACGGTTTCAGGAACACTGAAGCTTTCTTT.

The rearrangement uses TRBV5-4 and TRBJ2-3; possibly TRBD2 for D (6 bases). V was clipped by 9 bases and J by 2 bases, with 22 bases between them. CDR3 size: 16 residues. The germline gives CDR1 SGHNT, CDR2 YYREEE (reference sequence). The CDR3 is CATQTGRPGLTDTQYF. The CDR3 DNA is TGTGCCACGCAAACGGGCCGTCCGGGACTCACAGATACGCAGTATTTT.

This clone showed up just a few times. This chain joins TRBV5-1 and TRBJ1-5, with unresolved D. Germline V gives CDR1 SGHRS, CDR2 YFSETQ. The CDR3 runs 14 residues. The V end was cut by 0 bases, the J end by 5 bases, with 9 bases between. CDR3 nucleotides: TGCGCCAGCAGCTTGGGTGGCGGCTATCAGCCCCAGCATTTT. Amino acids: CASSLGGGYQPQHF.

This clone appeared a single time. V gene TRBV30 combines with J gene TRBJ1-5, with D perhaps TRBD1 (6 bases). Deletions cut 2 bases from V and 2 bases from J, with 16 bases between. In germline, CDR1 is GTSNPN, CDR2 SVGIG (reference sequence). The CDR3 covers 16 residues. For the CDR3, the DNA is TGTGCCTGGAGTTCGTCAGGGGTTCGCGGCAATCAGCCCCAGCATTTT. Its protein is CAWSSSGVRGNQPQHF. Filled out from reference TRBV30 and TRBJ1-5, the complete variable domain reads SQTIHQWPATLVQPVGSPLSLECTVEGTSNPNLYWYRQAAGRGLQLLFYSVGIGQISSEVPQNLSASRPQDRQFILSSKKLLLSDSGFYLCAWSSSGVRGNQPQHFGDGTRLSIL.

The V call is TRBV5-6, the J call TRBJ1-6, with D possibly TRBD1 on 6 matching bases. The CDR3 length is 15 residues. Germline lookup yields CDR1 SGHDT and CDR2 YYEEEE. V lost 4 bases to trimming and J lost 9 bases, with 17 bases between them. The CDR3 reads CASSRPLRDTSPLHF. The CDR3 DNA reads as TGTGCCAGCAGCCGACCCCTCCGGGACACTTCACCCCTCCACTTT.

The J gene is TRBJ2-6, the V gene TRBV18; 7 positions match TRBD1. V was clipped by 1 base and J by 0 bases; unmatched bases: 6. CDR1 and CDR2 from the germline V gene are KGHSH and LQKENI. The CDR3 extends over 18 amino acids. The CDR3 reads CASSPLDRTSSGANVLTF. CDR3 nucleotide sequence: TGTGCCAGCTCACCACTGGACAGGACCAGCTCTGGGGCCAACGTCCTGACTTTC. Variable domain in full (rest from reference TRBV18 and TRBJ2-6): NAGVMQNPRHLVRRRGQEARLRCSPMKGHSHVYWYRQLPEEGLKFMVYLQKENIIDESGMPKERFSAEFPKEGPSILRIQQVVRGDSAAYFCASSPLDRTSSGANVLTFGAGSRLTVL.

This clone was detected only a few times. This sequence joins TRBV6-6 and TRBJ2-7; 9 nucleotides align to TRBD1. Germline trimming cut 5 bases from V and 0 bases from J; bases unmatched to any gene: 5. This CDR3 has 15 amino acids. Per the germline V gene, CDR1 is MNHNY and CDR2 is SVGAGI (reference sequence). CDR3 in DNA: TGTGCCAGCAGTGGGGGACAGGGAGCCTCCTACGAGCAGTACTTC. Protein sequence: CASSGGQGASYEQYF.

The rearrangement uses TRBV29-1 and TRBJ2-7; 7 bases are a match to TRBD1. This CDR3 has 16 residues. CDR1 is SQVTM, CDR2 ANQGSEA, per germline. The V segment lost 7 bases and the J segment 2 bases; nucleotides outside the gene matches: 17. In nucleotides, the CDR3 is TGCAGCGAAAACGCTATGGGACAGTTGTGTCCCTACGAGCAGTACTTC. Encoded protein: CSENAMGQLCPYEQYF.

The V gene is TRBV6-6, the J gene TRBJ1-2; D gene unclear. The CDR3 runs to 13 residues. Trimming took off 0 bases at V and 8 bases at J, with 10 bases between the two ends. The germline CDR1 and CDR2 sequences are MNHNY and SVGAGI (reference sequence). The CDR3, as DNA: TGTGCCAGCAGTTACTCACCACTAGGAGGCTACACCTTC. This sequence encodes CASSYSPLGGYTF.

J is TRBJ2-3 and V is TRBV19; 12 bases match TRBD2. Germline CDR1 reads LNHDA; CDR2 reads SQIVND (reference sequence). The CDR3 consists of 17 residues. The ends lost 4 bases at V and 6 bases at J; junction bases unmatched: 11. Here the CDR3 DNA reads TGTGCCAGTAGTACACAAACGCTAGCGGGGGGGCTGGATACGCAGTATTTT. This encodes CASSTQTLAGGLDTQYF.

CDR3 protein: CAGAGTGPNYGYTF. CDR3 nucleotide sequence: TGTGCCGGCGCCGGGACAGGGCCCAACTATGGCTACACCTTC. This chain uses TRBV6-5 with TRBJ1-2; TRBD1 agrees at 9 bases. CDR1 and CDR2 (germline): MNHEY, SVGAGI. This CDR3 region has 14 residues. J was trimmed by 2 bases and V by 11 bases; bases with no gene match: 9.

The rearrangement links TRBV4-3 to TRBJ1-2; D remains unclear. CDR1 and CDR2 from the germline V gene are LGHNA and YSLEER. V gave up 0 bases and J gave up 8 bases, with 25 bases separating them. The CDR3 length is 18 residues. The CDR3 here is CASSQDLYSERSGGGYTF. The CDR3, as DNA: TGCGCCAGCAGCCAAGATTTATATAGCGAAAGGTCTGGCGGAGGCTACACCTTC.

For the CDR3, the DNA is TGTGCCAGCAGCTTTGAACAGGGTTCTCATCAGCCCCAGCATTTT. Translated: CASSFEQGSHQPQHF. This rearrangement joins TRBV7-2 to TRBJ1-5; tentative D call: TRBD1 (6 bases). The length of the CDR3 is 15 residues. Germline-derived CDR1 and CDR2 are SGHTA and FQGNSA. The V and J ends lost 3 bases and 5 bases respectively, with 14 bases between them.